This TCR beta chain originates from a study of PD-1 blockade in classical Hodgkin lymphoma. The V gene's germline CDR1 is MDHEN and CDR2 SYDVKM. The CDR3 runs 14 residues. Trimming removed 2 bases from V and 4 bases from J, with 12 bases in between. Assay: immunoSEQ multiplex PCR; the TCRdb copy retains only in-frame clones and omits some. This table holds tens of thousands of clones, more than 80% found once. Documented time point: newly diagnosed, previously untreated cHL patient sample. Purification of CD4+ T cells from thawed PBMCs was achieved by magnetic negative selection. Sequencing used CD4+ T cells from blood. The chain carries TRBV28 and TRBJ2-7, with D tentatively TRBD1 (5 bases). This receptor was obtained from a human donor with classical Hodgkin lymphoma. Here the CDR3 reads CASSLARVTYEQYF. For the CDR3, the DNA is TGTGCCAGCAGTTTAGCCAGGGTGACGTACGAGCAGTACTTC. The variable domain in full, completed from reference TRBV28 and TRBJ2-7, reads DVKVTQSSRYLVKRTGEKVFLECVQDMDHENMFWYRQDPGLGLRLIYFSYDVKMKEKGDIPEGYSVSREKKERFSLILESASTNQTSMYLCASSLARVTYEQYFGPGTRLTVT.